Included here is one T cell receptor beta chain sequence, with context. The data originate from a study of shared clonotypes between healthy human individuals. Background on the study: Contributing individuals were a couple of females and a few males aged 18 to 49.

Sequencing used immunoSEQ multiplex PCR; TCRdb keeps in-frame clones, though not all of them. The sample lists roughly 700,000 clones; under 80% were seen once. This CDR3 comprises 15 residues. Trimming cost V 4 bases and J 6 bases; bases outside gene matches: 6. Germline lookup yields CDR1 SGHRS and CDR2 YFSETQ. The sample consisted of memory CD4+ T cells sorted from blood. The sample's subset: CD45RA-negative fraction. The chain uses TRBV5-1 and TRBJ2-7; 14 bases align to TRBD2. The clonotype originates from a woman in her twenties or thirties in good health. The CDR3 nucleotides are TGCGCCAGCAGCCCTACCGGACTAGCGGGAGGCGAGCAGTACTTC. This codes for CASSPTGLAGGEQYF.